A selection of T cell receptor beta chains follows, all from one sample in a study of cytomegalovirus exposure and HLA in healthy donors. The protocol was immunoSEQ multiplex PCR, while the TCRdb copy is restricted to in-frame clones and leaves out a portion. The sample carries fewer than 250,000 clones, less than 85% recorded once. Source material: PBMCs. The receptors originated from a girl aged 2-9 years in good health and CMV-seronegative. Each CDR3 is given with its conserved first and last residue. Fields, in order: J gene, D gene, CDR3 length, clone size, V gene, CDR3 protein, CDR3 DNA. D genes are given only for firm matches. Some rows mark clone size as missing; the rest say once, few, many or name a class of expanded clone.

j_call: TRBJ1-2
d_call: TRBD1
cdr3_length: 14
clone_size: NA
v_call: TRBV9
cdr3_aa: CASSVGQGTKGYTF
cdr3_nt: TGTGCCAGCAGCGTAGGACAGGGGACGAAGGGCTACACCTTC

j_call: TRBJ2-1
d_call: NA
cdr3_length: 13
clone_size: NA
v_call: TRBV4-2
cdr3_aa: CASSQGWEERQFF
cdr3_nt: TGTGCCAGCAGCCAAGGATGGGAGGAGCGGCAGTTCTTC

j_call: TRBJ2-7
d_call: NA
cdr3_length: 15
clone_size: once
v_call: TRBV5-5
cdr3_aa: CASKGSGVENYEQYF
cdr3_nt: TGTGCCAGCAAAGGCTCCGGGGTCGAGAACTACGAGCAGTACTTC

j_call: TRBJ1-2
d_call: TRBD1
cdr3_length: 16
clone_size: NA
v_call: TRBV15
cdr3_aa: CATSRTSGTGMGGYTF
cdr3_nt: TGTGCCACCAGCAGAACCTCCGGGACAGGGATGGGAGGCTACACCTTC

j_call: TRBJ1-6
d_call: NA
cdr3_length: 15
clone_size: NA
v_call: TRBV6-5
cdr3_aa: CASRAGGGVDSPLHF
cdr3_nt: TGTGCCAGCAGGGCGGGGGGGGGTGTGGATTCACCCCTCCACTTT

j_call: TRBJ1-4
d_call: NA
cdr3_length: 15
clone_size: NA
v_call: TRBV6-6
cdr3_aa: CASSVRAGANEKLFF
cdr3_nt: TGTGCCAGCAGTGTTCGGGCAGGGGCTAATGAAAAACTGTTTTTT

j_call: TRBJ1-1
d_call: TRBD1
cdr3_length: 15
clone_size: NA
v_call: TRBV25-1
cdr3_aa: CASSEFGTVNTEAFF
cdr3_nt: TGTGCCAGCAGTGAATTTGGGACAGTAAACACTGAAGCTTTCTTT

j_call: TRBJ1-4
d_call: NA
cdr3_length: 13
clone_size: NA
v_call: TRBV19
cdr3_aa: CASSRSVNEKLFF
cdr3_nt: TGTGCCAGTAGTAGATCAGTTAATGAAAAACTGTTTTTT

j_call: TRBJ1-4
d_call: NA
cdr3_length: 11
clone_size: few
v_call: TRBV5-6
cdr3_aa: CASRQGEKLFF
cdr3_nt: TGTGCCAGCAGACAGGGTGAAAAACTGTTTTTT

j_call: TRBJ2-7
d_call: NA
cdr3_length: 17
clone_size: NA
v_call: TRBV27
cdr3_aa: CASSLWPSSGGVYEQYF
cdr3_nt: TGTGCCAGCAGTTTATGGCCTAGTAGCGGAGGTGTCTACGAGCAGTACTTC

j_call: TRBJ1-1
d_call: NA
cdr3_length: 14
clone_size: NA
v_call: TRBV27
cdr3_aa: CASMAVPLNTEAFF
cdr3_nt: TGTGCCAGCATGGCGGTGCCCCTGAACACTGAAGCTTTCTTT

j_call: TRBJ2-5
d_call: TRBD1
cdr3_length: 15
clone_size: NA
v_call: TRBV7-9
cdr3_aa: CASSPGTERQETQYF
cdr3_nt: TGTGCCAGCAGCCCAGGGACAGAGAGACAAGAGACCCAGTACTTC

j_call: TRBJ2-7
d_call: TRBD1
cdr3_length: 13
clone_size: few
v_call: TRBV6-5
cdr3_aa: CASSGRQGYEQYF
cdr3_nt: TGTGCCAGCAGCGGCCGACAGGGCTACGAGCAGTACTTC

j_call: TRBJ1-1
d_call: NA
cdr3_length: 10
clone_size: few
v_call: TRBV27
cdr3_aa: CASIGEVAFF
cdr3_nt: TGTGCCAGCATCGGGGAAGTCGCTTTCTTT

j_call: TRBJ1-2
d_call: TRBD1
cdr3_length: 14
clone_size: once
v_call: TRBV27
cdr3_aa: CASRPTGPNYGYTF
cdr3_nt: TGTGCCAGCAGACCGACAGGGCCCAACTATGGCTACACCTTC

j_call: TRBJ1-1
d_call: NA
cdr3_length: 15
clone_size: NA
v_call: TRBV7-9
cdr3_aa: CASSPHRDMNTEAFF
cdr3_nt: TGTGCCAGCAGCCCACACAGGGACATGAACACTGAAGCTTTCTTT

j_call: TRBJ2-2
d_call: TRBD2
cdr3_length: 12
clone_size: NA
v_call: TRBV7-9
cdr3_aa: CSSGRGSGELFF
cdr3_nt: TGTTCCTCCGGGCGGGGGTCCGGGGAGCTGTTTTTT

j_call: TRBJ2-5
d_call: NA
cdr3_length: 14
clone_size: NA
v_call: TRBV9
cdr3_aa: CASSVGTVQETQYF
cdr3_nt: TGTGCCAGCAGCGTAGGGACTGTACAAGAGACCCAGTACTTC

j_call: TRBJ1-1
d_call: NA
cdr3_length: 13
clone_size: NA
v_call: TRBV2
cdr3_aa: CARRTAAKAEAFF
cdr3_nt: TGTGCCAGACGGACTGCTGCGAAGGCTGAAGCTTTCTTT

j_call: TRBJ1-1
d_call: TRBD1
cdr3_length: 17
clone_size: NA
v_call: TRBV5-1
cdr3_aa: CASSGPPGQQMNTEAFF
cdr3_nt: TGCGCCAGCAGCGGTCCACCGGGACAGCAGATGAACACTGAAGCTTTCTTT

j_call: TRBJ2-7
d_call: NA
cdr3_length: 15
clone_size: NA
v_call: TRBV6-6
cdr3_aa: CASSLMTAGRSEQYF
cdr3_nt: TGTGCCAGCAGTCTAATGACGGCGGGTAGGAGCGAGCAGTACTTC

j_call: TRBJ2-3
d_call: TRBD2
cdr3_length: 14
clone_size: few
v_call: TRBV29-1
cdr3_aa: CSVTASGSTDTQYF
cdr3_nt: TGCAGCGTTACTGCTAGCGGCAGCACAGATACGCAGTATTTT

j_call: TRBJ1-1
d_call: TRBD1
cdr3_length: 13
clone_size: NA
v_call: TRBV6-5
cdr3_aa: CASSLGQEARSFF
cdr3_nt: TGTGCCAGCAGCCTCGGACAGGAGGCCAGGTCTTTCTTT

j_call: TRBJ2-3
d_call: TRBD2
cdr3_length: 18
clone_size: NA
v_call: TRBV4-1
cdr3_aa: CASSQGATSGSITDTQYF
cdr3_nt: TGCGCCAGCAGCCAAGGGGCCACTAGCGGGAGTATCACAGATACGCAGTATTTT

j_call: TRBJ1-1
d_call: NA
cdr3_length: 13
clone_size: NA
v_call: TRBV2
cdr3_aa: CASSGLANTEAFF
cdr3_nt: TGTGCCAGCAGTGGATTAGCGAACACTGAAGCTTTCTTT

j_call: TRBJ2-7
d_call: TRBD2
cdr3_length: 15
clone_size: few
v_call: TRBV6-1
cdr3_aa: CASSKLAGEGYEQYF
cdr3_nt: TGTGCCAGCAGTAAACTAGCGGGAGAAGGATACGAGCAGTACTTC

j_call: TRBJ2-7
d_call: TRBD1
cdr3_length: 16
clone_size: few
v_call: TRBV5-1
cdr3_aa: CASSLPRDRVFNEQYF
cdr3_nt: TGCGCCAGCAGCTTGCCCCGGGACAGGGTATTCAACGAGCAGTACTTC

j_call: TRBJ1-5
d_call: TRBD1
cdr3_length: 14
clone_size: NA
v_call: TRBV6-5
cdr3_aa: CASSYGTGEGPQHF
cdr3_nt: TGTGCCAGCAGTTACGGGACAGGGGAGGGGCCCCAGCATTTT

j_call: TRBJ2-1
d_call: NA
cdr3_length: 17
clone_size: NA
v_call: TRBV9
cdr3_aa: CASSVEGGTGPYNEQFF
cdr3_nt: TGTGCCAGCAGCGTAGAGGGGGGGACAGGCCCGTACAATGAGCAGTTCTTC

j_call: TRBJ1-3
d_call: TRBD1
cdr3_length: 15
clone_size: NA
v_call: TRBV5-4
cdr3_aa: CASSRGTDSGNTIYF
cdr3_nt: TGTGCCAGCAGCCGAGGGACAGACTCTGGAAACACCATATATTTT

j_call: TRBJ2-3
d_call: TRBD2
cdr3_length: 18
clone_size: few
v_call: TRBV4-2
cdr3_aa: CASSQDPIAGGPADTQYF
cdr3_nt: TGTGCCAGCAGCCAGGACCCGATAGCGGGAGGGCCCGCAGATACGCAGTATTTT

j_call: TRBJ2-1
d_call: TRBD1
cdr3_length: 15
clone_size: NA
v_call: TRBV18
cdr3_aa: CASSPGQGPYNEQFF
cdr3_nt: TGTGCCAGCTCACCGGGACAGGGGCCCTACAATGAGCAGTTCTTC

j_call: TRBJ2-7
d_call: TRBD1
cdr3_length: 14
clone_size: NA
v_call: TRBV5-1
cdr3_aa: CASSLGQGANEQYF
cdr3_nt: TGCGCCAGCAGCTTGGGACAGGGCGCGAACGAGCAGTACTTC

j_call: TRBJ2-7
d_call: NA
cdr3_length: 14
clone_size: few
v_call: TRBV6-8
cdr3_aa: CASRTTDSSYEQYF
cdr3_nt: TGTGCCAGCAGAACCACGGACAGCTCCTACGAGCAGTACTTC

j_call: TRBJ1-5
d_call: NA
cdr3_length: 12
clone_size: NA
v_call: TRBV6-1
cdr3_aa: CASSDLSQPQHF
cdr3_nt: TGTGCCAGCAGTGACCTATCTCAGCCCCAGCATTTT

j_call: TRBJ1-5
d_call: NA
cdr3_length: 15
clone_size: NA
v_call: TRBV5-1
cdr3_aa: CASSPWAGGNQPQHF
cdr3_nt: TGCGCCAGCAGCCCCTGGGCAGGGGGCAATCAGCCCCAGCATTTT

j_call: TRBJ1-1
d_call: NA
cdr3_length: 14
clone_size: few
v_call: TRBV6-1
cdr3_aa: CASSGFGANTEAFF
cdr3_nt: TGTGCCAGCAGTGGATTTGGGGCGAACACTGAAGCTTTCTTT